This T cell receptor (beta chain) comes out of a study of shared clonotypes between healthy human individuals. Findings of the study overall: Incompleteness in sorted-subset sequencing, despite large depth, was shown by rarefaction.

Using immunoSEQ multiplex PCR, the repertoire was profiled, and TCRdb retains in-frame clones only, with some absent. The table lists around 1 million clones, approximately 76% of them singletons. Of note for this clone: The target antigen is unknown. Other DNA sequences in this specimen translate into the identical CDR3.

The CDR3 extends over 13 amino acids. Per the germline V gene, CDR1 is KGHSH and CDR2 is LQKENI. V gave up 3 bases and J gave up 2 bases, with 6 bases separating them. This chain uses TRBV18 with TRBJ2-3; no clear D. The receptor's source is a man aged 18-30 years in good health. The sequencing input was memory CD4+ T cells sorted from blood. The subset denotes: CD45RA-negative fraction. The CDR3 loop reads CASSPRTTDTQYF. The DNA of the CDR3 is TGTGCCAGCTCACCCCGGACCACAGATACGCAGTATTTT.